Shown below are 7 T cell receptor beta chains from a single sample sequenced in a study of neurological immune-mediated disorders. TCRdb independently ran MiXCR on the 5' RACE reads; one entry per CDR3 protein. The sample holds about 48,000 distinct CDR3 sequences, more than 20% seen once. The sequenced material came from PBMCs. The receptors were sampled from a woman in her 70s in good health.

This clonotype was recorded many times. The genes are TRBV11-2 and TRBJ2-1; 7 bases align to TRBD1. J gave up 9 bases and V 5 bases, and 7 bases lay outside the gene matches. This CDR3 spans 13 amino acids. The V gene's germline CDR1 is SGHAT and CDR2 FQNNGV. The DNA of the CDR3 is TGTGCCAGCAGCGGCACGACAGGGAGTGAGCAGTTCTTC. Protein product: CASSGTTGSEQFF.

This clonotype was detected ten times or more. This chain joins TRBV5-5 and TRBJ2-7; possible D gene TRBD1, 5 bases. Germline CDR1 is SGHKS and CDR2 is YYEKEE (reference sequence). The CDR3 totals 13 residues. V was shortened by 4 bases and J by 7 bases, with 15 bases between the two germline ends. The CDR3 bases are TGTGCCAGCAGCCCGCCCACAGGAGTGGAGCAGTACTTC. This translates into CASSPPTGVEQYF.

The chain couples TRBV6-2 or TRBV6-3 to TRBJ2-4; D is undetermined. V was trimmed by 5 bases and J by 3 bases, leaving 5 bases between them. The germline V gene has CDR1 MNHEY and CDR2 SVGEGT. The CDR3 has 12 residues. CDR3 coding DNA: TGTGCCAGCAGTACCAGCAAAAACATTCAGTACTTC. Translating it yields CASSTSKNIQYF.

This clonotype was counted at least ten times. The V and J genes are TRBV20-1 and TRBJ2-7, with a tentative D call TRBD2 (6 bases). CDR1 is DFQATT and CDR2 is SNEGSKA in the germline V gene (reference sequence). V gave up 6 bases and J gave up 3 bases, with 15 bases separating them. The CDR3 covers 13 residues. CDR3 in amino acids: CSAPSGEVYEQYF. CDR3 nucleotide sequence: TGCAGTGCCCCCTCGGGGGAGGTCTACGAGCAGTACTTC.

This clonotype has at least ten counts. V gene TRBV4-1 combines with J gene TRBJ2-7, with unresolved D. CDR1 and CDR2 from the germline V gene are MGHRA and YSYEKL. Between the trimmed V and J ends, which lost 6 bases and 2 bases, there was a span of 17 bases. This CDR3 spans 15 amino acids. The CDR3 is CASRSTPGPAYEQYF. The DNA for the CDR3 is TGCGCCAGCAGAAGCACCCCCGGTCCCGCCTACGAGCAGTACTTC.

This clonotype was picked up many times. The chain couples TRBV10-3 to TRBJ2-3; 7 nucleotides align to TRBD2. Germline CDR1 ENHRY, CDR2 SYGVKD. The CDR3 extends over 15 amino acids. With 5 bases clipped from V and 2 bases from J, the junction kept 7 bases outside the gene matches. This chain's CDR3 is CAISSGTSNTDTQYF. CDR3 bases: TGTGCCATCAGTAGCGGGACTTCAAACACAGATACGCAGTATTTT.

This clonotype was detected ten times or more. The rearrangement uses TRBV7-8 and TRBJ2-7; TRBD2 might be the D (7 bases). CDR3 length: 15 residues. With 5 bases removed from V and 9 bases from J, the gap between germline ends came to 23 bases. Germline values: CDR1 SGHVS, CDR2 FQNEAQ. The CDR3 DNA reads TGTGCCAGCAGCCTCCCCGGGGGGCAGGCAGTGGTGCAGTACTTC. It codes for CASSLPGGQAVVQYF.